The 24 T cell receptor beta chains below all came from one sample that was sequenced in a study of Siglec-9 on CD8 T cells in melanoma (dated by TCRdb to the late 2010s). Receptor amplification or capture employed the immunoSEQ multiplex PCR assay. TCRdb holds this immuneACCESS table with in-frame rearrangements only. Some clones are missing; in checked studies, unresolved V genes explain under half, and the rest has no known cause. In all, the sample holds roughly 30,000 clones, and 80% of those were seen once. Approximately 5% of the sample is taken by the ten largest. Sequenced: Siglec-9- CD8+ T cells sorted from blood. This specimen's cell subset or site label, per the study, means: CD8 T cells lacking Siglec-9. Receptors originate from a human donor in good health.

The CDR3 DNA reads as TGTGCCAGCAGCTTAGCGGAGGTTGCTAGCGAGGGGGAGACCCAGTACTTC. It specifies CASSLAEVASEGETQYF. The V call is TRBV7-8, the J call TRBJ2-5, with D perhaps matching TRBD2 (6 bases). Trimming took off 0 bases at V and 5 bases at J, with 19 bases between the two ends. The CDR3 spans 17 residues. Germline V CDR1 and CDR2: SGHVS, FQNEAQ.

V usage is TRBV6-4 and J usage is TRBJ2-1; TRBD2 aligns across 12 bases. V dropped 5 bases and J dropped 8; count of bases not matched to a gene: 7. The CDR3 is made up of 15 amino acids. Germline-derived CDR1 and CDR2 are MRHNA and SNTAGT. The CDR3 DNA sequence: TGTGCCAGCAGTCGACTAGCGGGGGATGTGGATGAGCAGTTCTTC. Residues: CASSRLAGDVDEQFF.

The chain uses TRBV7-9 and TRBJ1-4; D is ambiguous. CDR3 length: 14 residues. Germline V gene data show CDR1 as SEHNR and CDR2 as FQNEAQ (reference sequence). V was clipped by 4 bases and J by 7 bases, with 13 bases between them. CDR3 bases: TGTGCCAGCAGCTCAACAGAATCTCCTGAAAAACTGTTTTTT. Translated: CASSSTESPEKLFF.

The rearrangement links TRBV7-2 to TRBJ1-2; TRBD1 is a possible D gene (6 bases). This CDR3 contains 16 residues. V gave up 3 bases and J gave up 7 bases, with 21 bases separating them. Germline V CDR1 and CDR2: SGHTA, FQGNSA. CDR3 residues: CASSLLTGSPPTGYTF. The DNA of the CDR3 is TGTGCCAGCAGCTTGTTGACAGGCTCCCCGCCGACTGGCTACACCTTC.

The gene calls are TRBV19 and TRBJ2-5, with D hard to call. Per the germline V gene, CDR1 is LNHDA and CDR2 is SQIVND (reference sequence). Trimming removed 5 bases at V and 2 bases at J, with 21 bases between. This CDR3 comprises 17 residues. In DNA, the CDR3 is TGTGCCAGTAGTCTTTCGTTGGGGTCTAGTGGACAAGAGACCCAGTACTTC. It translates to CASSLSLGSSGQETQYF.

J is TRBJ1-2 and V is TRBV27, with TRBD1 as a possible D gene (5 bases). This CDR3 contains 11 residues. From germline, CDR1 is MNHEY and CDR2 SMNVEV (reference sequence). V lost 11 bases and J 8 bases, leaving 15 bases between the germline ends. The CDR3 DNA reads TGTGCCTCTAATGGGGCGGAGGGCTACACCTTC. This translates into CASNGAEGYTF.

J is TRBJ1-4 and V is TRBV27; 7 bases match TRBD1. CDR3 length: 13 amino acids. Per the germline V gene, CDR1 is MNHEY and CDR2 is SMNVEV (reference sequence). The ends lost 8 bases at V and 5 bases at J; junction bases unmatched: 5. CDR3: CASHRGQNEKLFF. The CDR3 nucleotides are TGTGCCAGCCATCGGGGACAGAATGAAAAACTGTTTTTT. The complete variable domain, with remaining parts taken from reference TRBV27 and TRBJ1-4, reads EAQVTQNPRYLITVTGKKLTVTCSQNMNHEYMSWYRQDPGLGLRQIYYSMNVEVTDKGDVPEGYKVSRKEKRNFPLILESPSPNQTSLYFCASHRGQNEKLFFGSGTQLSVL.

This clone is classed as medium-sized (0.01 to 0.1%). The chain has TRBV7-8 and TRBJ2-1; a possible D gene is TRBD2 (5 bases). CDR3 length: 12 residues. Germline-derived CDR1 and CDR2 are SGHVS and FQNEAQ. The germline V and J ends were trimmed by 2 bases and 8 bases, with 7 bases remaining between them. This CDR3 is CASSLWRDEQFF. The CDR3 coding sequence is TGTGCCAGCAGCTTATGGCGGGATGAGCAGTTCTTC.

The chain combines TRBV12-1 with TRBJ2-3; no check of the table's D call, TRBD2, against the DNA was made. TRBV12-1 is flagged as a pseudogene. CDR3 size: 15 residues. The CDR3 loop is CASSLYLYDTDTQYF. CDR3 sequence (DNA): TGTGCCAGCAGCCTATACCTTTATGACACAGATACGCAGTATTTT.

V is TRBV27 and J is TRBJ1-2, with a tentative D call TRBD1 (6 bases). Trimming cost V 2 bases and J 5 bases, with 15 bases left between them. The germline V gene encodes CDR1 MNHEY and CDR2 SMNVEV (reference sequence). CDR3 length: 15 residues. CDR3 residues: CASSLSRGQGYGYTF. The CDR3 region has the DNA TGTGCCAGCAGTTTAAGCAGGGGACAAGGGTATGGCTACACCTTC.

This clone was seen a few times. The genes are TRBV19 and TRBJ1-2; tentative D call: TRBD1 (5 bases). Deletions cut 2 bases from V and 1 base from J, with 17 bases between. CDR1 is LNHDA and CDR2 is SQIVND in the germline V gene (reference sequence). The CDR3 covers 17 residues. CDR3 bases: TGTGCCAGTAGTATATTTTACCCGGGACCTTATAACTATGGCTACACCTTC. It specifies CASSIFYPGPYNYGYTF.

V is TRBV4-1 and J is TRBJ2-2, with D perhaps matching TRBD1 or TRBD2 (6 bases each). V lost 0 bases, J lost 1 base, and 12 bases lay in between. Per germline, CDR1 MGHRA and CDR2 YSYEKL. CDR3 length equals 17 residues. The chain's CDR3 is CASSQDLGGLNTGELFF. CDR3 bases: TGCGCCAGCAGCCAAGATTTGGGGGGCCTGAACACCGGGGAGCTGTTTTTT.

J is TRBJ2-7 and V is TRBV28, with D maybe TRBD2 (5 bases). V lost 3 bases and J lost 4, with 19 bases in between. Germline V gene lookup returns CDR1 MDHEN and CDR2 SYDVKM. This CDR3 region has 16 residues. CDR3: CASSLPQRKGIYEQYV. The CDR3 DNA reads as TGTGCCAGCAGTTTGCCCCAGCGGAAGGGCATTTACGAGCAGTACGTC.

V and J are TRBV19 and TRBJ2-1; 9 nucleotides align to TRBD2. V was pared by 11 bases and J by 1 base, with 15 bases of the junction left unmatched. Germline V gives CDR1 LNHDA, CDR2 SQIVND (reference sequence). This CDR3 comprises 17 residues. In DNA form, the CDR3 reads TGTGCCTCAAAGTCGGCTAGCGGGGCCCCGTCCTACAATGAGCAGTTCTTC. It yields the protein CASKSASGAPSYNEQFF.

This clone was recorded only once. V is TRBV9 and J is TRBJ2-1, with 9 bases aligning to TRBD1. V lost 4 bases to trimming and J lost 4 bases; unmatched junction nucleotides: 3. Germline assignment: CDR1 SGDLS and CDR2 YYNGEE. CDR3 length equals 14 residues. CDR3 in DNA: TGTGCCAGCAGCCCGGGACAGGGTTACAATGAGCAGTTCTTC. Translated, it gives CASSPGQGYNEQFF.

This chain connects TRBV7-2 to TRBJ1-2; D is ambiguous. Germline assignment: CDR1 SGHTA and CDR2 FQGNSA. The V and J ends lost 4 bases and 5 bases respectively, with 17 bases between them. This CDR3 has 15 residues. CDR3 nucleotide sequence: TGTGCCAGCAGCTCATGGACCCCATCTCTATATGGCTACACCTTC. This sequence encodes CASSSWTPSLYGYTF.

V is TRBV11-2 and J is TRBJ2-2; weak D call: TRBD2 (6 bases). V lost 2 bases to trimming and J lost 1 base, with 11 bases between them. CDR3 length: 16 amino acids. Germline CDR1 is SGHAT and CDR2 is FQNNGV. CDR3 sequence: CASSLYPSENTGELFF. The CDR3 nucleotides read TGTGCCAGCAGCTTATATCCTAGCGAGAACACCGGGGAGCTGTTTTTT.

The chain recombines TRBV29-1 with TRBJ2-7; 8 nucleotides agree with TRBD2. The CDR3 extends over 14 amino acids. CDR1 and CDR2 from the germline V gene are SQVTM and ANQGSEA. Losses at the gene ends were 7 bases for V and 2 bases for J; bases not matched to a gene: 10. This CDR3 reads CSALGGLETYEQYV. CDR3 DNA: TGCAGCGCCCTGGGGGGACTAGAGACCTACGAGCAGTACGTC.

This clone was counted a single time. V is TRBV9 and J is TRBJ2-5; no firm D call. The CDR3 consists of 12 residues. CDR1 SGDLS and CDR2 YYNGEE come from the germline V gene. The germline V and J ends were trimmed by 0 bases and 5 bases, with 5 bases remaining between them. CDR3 residues: CASSVVGETQYF. In nucleotides, the CDR3 is TGTGCCAGCAGCGTAGTGGGGGAGACCCAGTACTTC.

V is TRBV19 and J is TRBJ1-2, with no clear D. V lost 3 bases, J lost 8 bases, and 7 bases lay in between. Germline CDR1 reads LNHDA; CDR2 reads SQIVND (reference sequence). The CDR3 covers 11 residues. The chain's CDR3 is CASSMAEGYTF. The DNA of the CDR3 is TGTGCCAGTAGTATGGCGGAGGGCTACACCTTC.

This clone was seen only a few times. V is TRBV4-1 and J is TRBJ1-2, with D possibly being TRBD1 (6 bases). Per germline, CDR1 MGHRA and CDR2 YSYEKL. With 4 bases removed from V and 4 bases from J, the gap between germline ends came to 16 bases. CDR3 length: 15 amino acids. Here the CDR3 reads CASSPRRDTIYGYTF. As DNA, the CDR3 is TGCGCCAGCAGCCCCCGGAGGGACACGATCTATGGCTACACCTTC.

CDR3 DNA sequence: TGTGCCAGTAGTATACCCCAGGGCAGGGTTGAGGTCGGGGAGCTGTTTTTT. This translates into CASSIPQGRVEVGELFF. The V call is TRBV19, the J call TRBJ2-2; tentative D call: TRBD1 (5 bases). V was clipped by 2 bases and J by 7 bases, with 20 bases between them. Germline CDR1 LNHDA, CDR2 SQIVND (reference sequence). The CDR3 totals 17 residues.

The count of this clone is one. V is TRBV7-9 and J is TRBJ2-2; D possibly corresponds to TRBD1 (6 bases). Germline V gene sequence: CDR1 SEHNR, CDR2 FQNEAQ (reference sequence). This CDR3 has 14 residues. Trimming pared 6 bases from V and 2 bases from J, leaving 10 bases between. The CDR3 sequence is CASRGAFNTGELFF. CDR3 in DNA: TGTGCCAGCAGGGGGGCCTTCAACACCGGGGAGCTGTTTTTT.

The CDR3 here is CASSLTGWSPYNEQFF. The CDR3 nucleotides read TGTGCCAGCAGTTTAACTGGGTGGAGCCCCTACAATGAGCAGTTCTTC. The gene calls are TRBV27 and TRBJ2-1; D is unresolved. CDR1 and CDR2 (germline): MNHEY, SMNVEV (reference sequence). V lost 2 bases and J lost 2, with 13 bases in between. The CDR3 contains 16 residues.